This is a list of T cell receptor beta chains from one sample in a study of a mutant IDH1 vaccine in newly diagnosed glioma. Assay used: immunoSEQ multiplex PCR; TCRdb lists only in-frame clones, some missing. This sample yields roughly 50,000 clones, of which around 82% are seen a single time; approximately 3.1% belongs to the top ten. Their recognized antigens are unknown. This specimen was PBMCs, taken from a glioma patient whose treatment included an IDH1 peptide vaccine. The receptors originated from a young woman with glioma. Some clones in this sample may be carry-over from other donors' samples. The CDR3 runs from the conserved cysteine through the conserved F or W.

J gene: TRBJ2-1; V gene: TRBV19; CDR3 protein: CAGGATLYNEQFF
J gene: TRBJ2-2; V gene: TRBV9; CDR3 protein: CASSSNQAGELFF
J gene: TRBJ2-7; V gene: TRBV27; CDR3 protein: CASSPQGREQYF
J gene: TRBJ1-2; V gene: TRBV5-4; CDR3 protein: CASSPFTNNYGYTF
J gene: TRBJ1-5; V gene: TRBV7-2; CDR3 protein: CAYWGNREPFNQPQHF
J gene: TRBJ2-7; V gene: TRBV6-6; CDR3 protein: CASRDRDYEQYF
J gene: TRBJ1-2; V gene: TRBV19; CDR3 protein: CASSMGTGFPYGYTF
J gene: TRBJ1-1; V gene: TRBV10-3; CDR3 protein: CAISVRASTEAFF
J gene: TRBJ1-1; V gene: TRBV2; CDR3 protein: CASSPPMNTEAFF
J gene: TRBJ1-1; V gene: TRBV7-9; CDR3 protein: CASRKEDRSFEAFF
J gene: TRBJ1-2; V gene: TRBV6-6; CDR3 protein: CASSPSHGYTF
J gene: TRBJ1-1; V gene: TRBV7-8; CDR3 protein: CASSLDRNTEAFF
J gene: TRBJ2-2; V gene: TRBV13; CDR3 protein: CASSLRGGANTGELFF
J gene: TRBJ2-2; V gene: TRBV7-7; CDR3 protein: CASRAGSGVTGELFF
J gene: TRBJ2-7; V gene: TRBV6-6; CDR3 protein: CASKPEGASSYEQYF
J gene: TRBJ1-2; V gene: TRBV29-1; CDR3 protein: CSVASRGQDYGYTF